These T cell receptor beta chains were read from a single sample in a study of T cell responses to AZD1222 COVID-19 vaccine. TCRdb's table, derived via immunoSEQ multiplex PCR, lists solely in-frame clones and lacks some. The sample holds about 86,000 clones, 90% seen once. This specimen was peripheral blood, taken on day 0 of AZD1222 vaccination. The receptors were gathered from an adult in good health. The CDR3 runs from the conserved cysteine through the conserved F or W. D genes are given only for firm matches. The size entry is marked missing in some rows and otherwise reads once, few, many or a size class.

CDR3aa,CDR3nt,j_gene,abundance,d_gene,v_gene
CASSLGGATNEKLFF,TGCGCCAGCAGCTTGGGTGGGGCCACTAATGAAAAACTGTTTTTT,TRBJ1-4,once,.,TRBV5-1
CSASGLAANTGELFF,TGCAGCGCAAGCGGGCTAGCGGCGAACACCGGGGAGCTGTTTTTT,TRBJ2-2,.,TRBD2,TRBV29-1
CSVVRGETQYF,TGCAGCGTTGTGAGGGGGGAGACCCAGTACTTC,TRBJ2-5,.,.,TRBV29-1
CASSGAGDSRNTIYF,TGTGCCAGCAGCGGAGCAGGGGACTCCCGAAACACCATATATTTT,TRBJ1-3,.,.,TRBV9
CASSTRTGWAPLHF,TGTGCCAGCAGCACTCGGACAGGGTGGGCACCCCTCCACTTT,TRBJ1-6,.,TRBD1,TRBV3-1/TRBV3-2
CASSVEAPIPTYNEQFF,TGTGCCAGCAGCGTAGAGGCCCCTATCCCCACCTACAATGAGCAGTTCTTC,TRBJ2-1,.,.,TRBV9
CASSLKLAGLDEQFF,TGTGCCAGCAGCTTAAAACTAGCGGGATTAGATGAGCAGTTCTTC,TRBJ2-1,.,TRBD2,TRBV7-3
CASSLSRRESEQFF,TGTGCCAGCAGCTTAAGTAGGCGGGAGAGCGAGCAGTTCTTC,TRBJ2-1,.,TRBD2,TRBV7-9
CASRGGSGNAIFSYEQYF,TGTGCCAGCAGGGGAGGTAGCGGGAACGCTATTTTTTCCTACGAGCAGTACTTC,TRBJ2-7,.,TRBD2,TRBV2
CASSFLGTDYEQYF,TGTGCCAGCAGCTTCCTTGGGACAGACTACGAGCAGTACTTC,TRBJ2-7,.,TRBD1,TRBV5-6
CATSLAKNIQYF,TGTGCCACGTCGTTGGCCAAAAACATTCAGTACTTC,TRBJ2-4,.,.,TRBV11-3
CAWSGTDNSPLHF,TGTGCCTGGAGCGGGACAGACAATTCACCCCTCCACTTT,TRBJ1-6,.,TRBD1,TRBV30
CASSKDEGNEQFF,TGTGCCAGCAGCAAAGATGAAGGCAATGAGCAGTTCTTC,TRBJ2-1,.,.,TRBV21-1
CASSPSGGAFSDTQYF,TGTGCCAGCAGCCCGTCCGGGGGGGCGTTTAGTGATACGCAGTATTTT,TRBJ2-3,.,TRBD2,TRBV9
CAIPVKDRLGGYTF,TGTGCCATTCCCGTAAAGGACAGGTTGGGTGGCTACACCTTC,TRBJ1-2,few,TRBD1,TRBV5-4
CASSLVQPGLPNEKLFF,TGCGCCAGCAGCTTGGTCCAGCCGGGGCTCCCAAATGAAAAACTGTTTTTT,TRBJ1-4,.,.,TRBV5-1
CASSLAPGGDSPLHF,TGCGCCAGCAGCTTGGCTCCAGGGGGCGATTCACCCCTCCACTTT,TRBJ1-6,.,TRBD1,TRBV5-1
CASSFDGTSASPLHF,TGCGCCAGCAGCTTCGACGGGACCTCGGCTTCACCCCTCCACTTT,TRBJ1-6,.,.,TRBV5-1
CSVDSNYGYTF,TGCAGCGTCGATTCTAACTATGGCTACACCTTC,TRBJ1-2,.,.,TRBV29-1
CASTQGDYEQYF,TGTGCCAGCACCCAGGGCGACTACGAGCAGTACTTC,TRBJ2-7,.,.,TRBV2
CASSLVASTETQYF,TGCGCCAGCAGCTTGGTGGCTAGCACGGAGACCCAGTACTTC,TRBJ2-5,.,.,TRBV5-1
CASSLRSSGHEQFF,TGTGCCAGCAGCTTGCGGTCGTCGGGACATGAGCAGTTCTTC,TRBJ2-1,.,.,TRBV5-6
CASRKTAGYGYTF,TGTGCCAGCAGAAAGACGGCGGGTTATGGCTACACCTTC,TRBJ1-2,.,.,TRBV12-3/TRBV12-4
CASSQESGLLYNEQFF,TGTGCCAGCAGCCAAGAGAGCGGCCTACTCTACAATGAGCAGTTCTTC,TRBJ2-1,.,.,TRBV3-1/TRBV3-2
CACSTDFTNYGYTF,TGTGCCTGCTCTACGGACTTTACTAACTATGGCTACACCTTC,TRBJ1-2,.,.,TRBV10-3
CASSLRGRLYEQYF,TGTGCCAGCAGTTTAAGGGGGCGCTTATACGAGCAGTACTTC,TRBJ2-7,.,TRBD1,TRBV27
CASSYTTTSTDTQYF,TGTGCCAGCAGCTACACGACAACTAGCACAGATACGCAGTATTTT,TRBJ2-3,.,.,TRBV7-6
CASSLGGSRNQPQHF,TGTGCCAGCAGCTTAGGTGGCAGCCGGAATCAGCCCCAGCATTTT,TRBJ1-5,.,.,TRBV7-9
CASSNQGRGALDSPLHF,TGTGCCAGCAGCAATCAAGGCCGTGGGGCGCTAGATTCACCCCTCCACTTT,TRBJ1-6,.,.,TRBV7-9
CASSPRQGAVYEQYF,TGTGCCAGCAGTCCCCGACAGGGGGCGGTCTACGAGCAGTACTTC,TRBJ2-7,.,TRBD1,TRBV28
CSVADRGDTEAFF,TGCAGCGTCGCTGACAGGGGTGACACTGAAGCTTTCTTT,TRBJ1-1,.,TRBD1,TRBV29-1
CASSLRLRTNEKLFF,TGTGCCAGCAGCTTAAGGCTCAGGACCAATGAAAAACTGTTTTTT,TRBJ1-4,.,.,TRBV7-2
CASSYVQAWGTGELFF,TGTGCCAGCAGTTACGTACAGGCGTGGGGCACCGGGGAGCTGTTTTTT,TRBJ2-2,.,.,TRBV6-5
CATCATGSSYEQYF,TGTGCCACCTGCGCCACAGGAAGCTCCTACGAGCAGTACTTC,TRBJ2-7,.,.,TRBV28